The next 31 T cell receptor beta chains were all read from a single sample in a study of T-cell reconstitution after alpha-beta-depleted transplantation in children. Using unique molecular identifiers, the investigators prepared the TCRbeta library. MiXCR, run by TCRdb on the PCR reads, gives a single entry per CDR3 protein. Of just under 550,000 distinct CDR3 sequences in the sample, approximately 20% were seen once. Specimen: PBMCs from the stem cell graft donor, collected from the stem cell graft. These receptors were collected from a human donor who donated a stem cell graft to a child with acute lymphoblastic leukemia.

V usage is TRBV18 and J usage is TRBJ2-3, with a tentative D call TRBD2 (6 bases). V was shortened by 3 bases and J by 1 base, with 20 bases between the two germline ends. The CDR3 runs to 18 residues. Per germline, CDR1 KGHSH and CDR2 LQKENI. The CDR3 sequence is CASSPLSAGTLRTDTQYF. CDR3 sequence (DNA): TGTGCCAGCTCACCCCTGAGCGCGGGGACTTTACGCACAGATACGCAGTATTTT.

The sample holds a few counts of this clonotype. The rearrangement links TRBV5-1 to TRBJ2-1; D is perhaps TRBD1 or TRBD2 (6 bases each). Trimming left V 4 bases short and J 2 bases short, with 13 bases between. This CDR3 is built from 15 residues. The germline V gene encodes CDR1 SGHRS and CDR2 YFSETQ. The CDR3 nucleotides read TGCGCCAGCAGCCGGAGGGGGGACCCCTACAATGAGCAGTTCTTC. This codes for CASSRRGDPYNEQFF.

This clonotype was seen more than once but under ten times. The J gene is TRBJ2-1, the V gene TRBV7-9; 8 positions match TRBD2. Trimming took 5 bases from V and 5 from J; bases not matched to a gene: 11. The germline V gene encodes CDR1 SEHNR and CDR2 FQNEAQ (reference sequence). The CDR3 has 16 residues. The CDR3 DNA is TGTGCCAGCAGCGCTACGTTGGCGGGAGGTAACAATGAGCAGTTCTTC. Amino acid sequence: CASSATLAGGNNEQFF. Based on the CDR3 plus reference TRBV7-9 and TRBJ2-1, the full variable domain is DTGVSQNPRHKITKRGQNVTFRCDPISEHNRLYWYRQTLGQGPEFLTYFQNEAQLEKSRLLSDRFSAERPKGSFSTLEIQRTEQGDSAMYLCASSATLAGGNNEQFFGPGTRLTVL.

This chain connects TRBV4-2 to TRBJ2-1, with 8 nucleotides matching TRBD2. J gave up 7 bases and V 0 bases, and 11 bases lay outside the gene matches. The CDR3 consists of 17 residues. CDR1 and CDR2 from the germline V gene are LGHNA and YNFKEQ. DNA of the CDR3: TGTGCCAGCAGCCAAGATAGGTCCGGGAGGGCCACGAATGAGCAGTTCTTC. Its translation: CASSQDRSGRATNEQFF.

The chain combines TRBV12-3 or TRBV12-4 with TRBJ1-2; D perhaps matches TRBD1 (5 bases). Trimming removed 2 bases from V and 8 bases from J, with 9 bases in between. This CDR3 region has 12 residues. The CDR3 coding sequence is TGTGCCAGCAGTTTATCAGGGAGAGGCTACACCTTC. Its protein product is CASSLSGRGYTF.

This clonotype was counted between two and nine times. The chain employs TRBV6-5 and TRBJ2-7; no clear D. The CDR3 sequence is 15 residues long. V gave up 0 bases and J gave up 4 bases, with 13 bases separating them. Germline V gene data show CDR1 as MNHEY and CDR2 as SVGAGI. CDR3 sequence (DNA): TGTGCCAGCAGTTACTCATTATCGAAGGGTTACGAGCAGTACTTC. Its protein is CASSYSLSKGYEQYF.

This clonotype has only one observation. This chain connects TRBV5-5 to TRBJ2-5, with 8 nucleotides matching TRBD1. Germline V gene data show CDR1 as SGHKS and CDR2 as YYEKEE (reference sequence). The J segment lost 7 bases and the V segment lost 0 bases, leaving 8 bases of the junction unmatched. This CDR3 is built from 15 residues. This chain's CDR3 is CASSLGTGFSGTQYF. The CDR3 region has the DNA TGTGCCAGCAGCTTGGGGACAGGGTTCAGCGGGACCCAGTACTTC.

A few counts support this clonotype. The chain combines TRBV12-3 or TRBV12-4 with TRBJ1-3; the D is unclear. The CDR3 has 14 residues. V dropped 5 bases and J dropped 0 bases, with 8 bases sitting between them. CDR3 sequence (DNA): TGTGCCAGCAGTCGAGCCGGCTCTGGAAACACCATATATTTT. The encoded protein is CASSRAGSGNTIYF.

Written as DNA, the CDR3 is TGTGCCAGCAGCTTCCCCGTTTCAACCGGGACAGCTAGCACAGATACGCAGTATTTT. Protein sequence: CASSFPVSTGTASTDTQYF. The chain is built from TRBV11-2 and TRBJ2-3; TRBD1 agrees at 7 bases. The CDR3 consists of 19 residues. The ends lost 3 bases at V and 0 bases at J; junction bases unmatched: 15. In germline, CDR1 is SGHAT, CDR2 FQNNGV.

This clonotype showed up just a few times. The rearrangement links TRBV19 to TRBJ2-7; no clear D. The CDR3 spans 15 residues. V gave up 4 bases and J gave up 0 bases, with 13 bases separating them. Germline CDR1 LNHDA, CDR2 SQIVND (reference sequence). The CDR3 sequence is CASSTRIERSYEQYF. The CDR3 bases are TGTGCCAGTAGTACCCGGATAGAACGCTCCTACGAGCAGTACTTC.

This clonotype was counted only a few times. This chain joins TRBV6-2 or TRBV6-3 and TRBJ2-1, with 9 bases matching TRBD1. The germline CDR1 and CDR2 sequences are MNHEY and SVGEGT. V lost 5 bases and J lost 6; bases outside the gene matches: 11. This CDR3 contains 16 residues. The CDR3 DNA is TGTGCCAGCAGTCGGGCCGGGACAGGGCCCCTCAATGAGCAGTTCTTC. Amino acids: CASSRAGTGPLNEQFF.

The J gene is TRBJ1-1, the V gene TRBV20-1, with 7 bases aligning to TRBD1. Germline CDR1 and CDR2: DFQATT and SNEGSKA (reference sequence). The CDR3 runs 11 residues. The CDR3 loop is CRKTGRTEAFF. Here the CDR3 DNA reads TGCAGAAAGACAGGGAGGACTGAAGCTTTCTTT.

This clonotype was seen ten or more times. The chain links TRBV7-9 to TRBJ1-5; 9 positions agree with TRBD1. Germline CDR1 and CDR2: SEHNR and FQNEAQ (reference sequence). Unmatched junction bases numbered 3, after V lost 5 bases and J lost 7 bases. The CDR3 has 13 residues. CDR3: CASSGTGKQPQHF. The CDR3 region has the DNA TGTGCCAGCAGCGGGACAGGGAAGCAGCCCCAGCATTTT.

This clonotype was seen ten or more times. J is TRBJ2-1 and V is TRBV12-3 or TRBV12-4; D ambiguous. The V end was cut by 4 bases, the J end by 6 bases, with 10 bases between. This CDR3 spans 13 amino acids. The CDR3 loop is CASSSSMSNEQFF. DNA for the CDR3: TGTGCCAGCAGTTCTTCCATGTCCAATGAGCAGTTCTTC.

For the CDR3, the DNA is TGCAGTGCTAGTGGGCGGGGGCAGGCTGGAAAACTGTTTTTT. Translation gives CSASGRGQAGKLFF. The V call is TRBV20-1, the J call TRBJ1-4; TRBD1 might be the D (6 bases). The CDR3 consists of 14 residues. From germline, CDR1 is DFQATT and CDR2 SNEGSKA (reference sequence). With 3 bases removed from V and 10 bases from J, the gap between germline ends came to 18 bases.

The chain links TRBV20-1 to TRBJ2-3, with D perhaps TRBD2 (7 bases). The V gene's germline CDR1 is DFQATT and CDR2 SNEGSKA (reference sequence). The CDR3 totals 15 residues. Trimming removed 0 bases at V and 4 bases at J, with 14 bases between. DNA of the CDR3: TGCAGTGCTAGAGATAGATTGGGGGGGCCAGATACGCAGTATTTT. Protein product: CSARDRLGGPDTQYF.

This clonotype appeared a few times. V and J are TRBV25-1 and TRBJ1-2; no clear D. V was shortened by 2 bases and J by 8 bases, with 9 bases between the two germline ends. The CDR3 contains 12 residues. In germline, CDR1 is MGHDK, CDR2 SYGVNS. The CDR3: CASSEGVGGYTF. The DNA of the CDR3 is TGTGCCAGCAGTGAAGGGGTGGGCGGCTACACCTTC.

The V call is TRBV20-1, the J call TRBJ1-2; D ambiguous. Trimming took off 0 bases at V and 8 bases at J, with 13 bases between the two ends. CDR1 and CDR2 (germline): DFQATT, SNEGSKA (reference sequence). The CDR3 spans 13 residues. CDR3 sequence reads: CSARDPYIAGYTF. The CDR3 DNA follows: TGCAGTGCTAGAGATCCATACATCGCCGGCTACACCTTC.

V gene TRBV18 combines with J gene TRBJ1-3, with 7 bases that match TRBD1. The CDR3 runs to 16 residues. The trim removed 2 bases at V and 0 bases at J, leaving 4 bases unmatched. Germline CDR1 is KGHSH and CDR2 is LQKENI. CDR3 coding DNA: TGTGCCAGCTCACCAGGGACAGTCTTCTCTGGAAACACCATATATTTT. Protein product: CASSPGTVFSGNTIYF.

This clonotype occurred many times. This chain connects TRBV29-1 to TRBJ1-1; 10 positions match TRBD1. CDR3 length: 15 amino acids. Trimming cost V 7 bases and J 1 base; bases outside gene matches: 9. In germline, CDR1 is SQVTM, CDR2 ANQGSEA. CDR3 residues: CSARTGGARNTEAFF. The CDR3, as DNA: TGCAGCGCTAGGACAGGGGGGGCTCGGAACACTGAAGCTTTCTTT.

The chain has TRBV4-2 and TRBJ2-3, with D perhaps TRBD1 (6 bases). Germline loops: CDR1 LGHNA, CDR2 YNFKEQ. Trimming shortened V by 1 base and J by 4 bases, and 12 bases separated the two germline ends. The CDR3 totals 15 residues. CDR3 sequence (DNA): TGTGCCAGCAGCCAAGGTACGGCAGGGGCAGATACGCAGTATTTT. It codes for CASSQGTAGADTQYF.

V is TRBV11-2 and J is TRBJ2-3; D uncertain. The V gene lost 2 bases and the J gene lost 2 bases, with 11 bases spanning the gap. CDR1 SGHAT and CDR2 FQNNGV come from the germline V gene. The CDR3 consists of 15 residues. In DNA form, the CDR3 reads TGTGCCAGCAGCTTATTGGGCACCTCCACAGATACGCAGTATTTT. Its translation: CASSLLGTSTDTQYF.

The V gene is TRBV4-1, the J gene TRBJ2-3, with D possibly called TRBD1 or TRBD2 (6 bases each). There are 18 residues in the CDR3. Trimming removed 0 bases from V and 1 base from J, with 17 bases in between. Per the germline V gene, CDR1 is MGHRA and CDR2 is YSYEKL. The CDR3 region has the DNA TGCGCCAGCAGCCAAGATTGGGGTAGGGGGGATGGCACAGATACGCAGTATTTT. This gives the protein CASSQDWGRGDGTDTQYF.

CDR3 sequence: CSVGGAQIPPQHF. In DNA form, the CDR3 reads TGCAGCGTTGGCGGGGCGCAAATTCCTCCCCAGCATTTT. V gene TRBV29-1 combines with J gene TRBJ1-5; D may be TRBD1 (5 bases). There are 13 residues in the CDR3. CDR1 is SQVTM, CDR2 ANQGSEA, per germline. V lost 4 bases to trimming and J lost 10 bases, with 17 bases between them. The complete variable domain, with remaining parts taken from reference TRBV29-1 and TRBJ1-5, reads SAVISQKPSRDICQRGTSLTIQCQVDSQVTMMFWYRQQPGQSLTLIATANQGSEATYESGFVIDKFPISRPNLTFSTLTVSNMSPEDSSIYLCSVGGAQIPPQHFGDGTRLSIL.

This clonotype was observed a few times. The rearrangement uses TRBV4-1 and TRBJ2-7, with TRBD2 matching over 9 bases. Germline CDR1 reads MGHRA; CDR2 reads YSYEKL. The length of the CDR3 is 17 residues. J lost 1 base, V lost 2 bases, and 9 bases had no gene match. The CDR3 region is CASSQQIPSGMSYEQYF. CDR3 DNA: TGCGCCAGCAGCCAACAAATACCTAGCGGGATGTCCTACGAGCAGTACTTC.

The rearrangement joins TRBV19 to TRBJ1-1, with 9 bases that match TRBD1. The CDR3 consists of 18 residues. The trim removed 3 bases at V and 0 bases at J, leaving 11 bases unmatched. CDR1 is LNHDA, CDR2 SQIVND, per germline (reference sequence). CDR3 residues: CASSIPPGQGSLNTEAFF. The CDR3 coding sequence is TGTGCCAGTAGTATCCCCCCGGGACAGGGTAGTTTGAACACTGAAGCTTTCTTT.

This clonotype has a handful of counts. This chain links TRBV11-2 with TRBJ2-1; 8 bases fit TRBD2. Germline V CDR1 and CDR2: SGHAT, FQNNGV. V lost 2 bases and J lost 1; bases outside the gene matches: 13. This CDR3 is 19 amino acids long. The DNA of the CDR3 is TGTGCCAGCAGCTTATTGGGAAGAAGCGGGAGTTTTTCCTACAATGAGCAGTTCTTC. Encoded protein: CASSLLGRSGSFSYNEQFF. The variable domain in full, with the rest retrieved from reference TRBV11-2 and TRBJ2-1, is EAGVAQSPRYKIIEKRQSVAFWCNPISGHATLYWYQQILGQGPKLLIQFQNNGVVDDSQLPKDRFSAERLKGVDSTLKIQPAKLEDSAVYLCASSLLGRSGSFSYNEQFFGPGTRLTVL.

This clonotype was found a few times. The rearrangement joins TRBV11-2 to TRBJ2-7; no reliable D call. Germline-derived CDR1 and CDR2 are SGHAT and FQNNGV. This CDR3 comprises 14 residues. V shed 4 bases and J shed 2 bases, with 12 bases lying between them. CDR3 loop: CASSYTHGAYEQYF. The CDR3 DNA reads TGTGCCAGCAGCTACACTCATGGGGCCTACGAGCAGTACTTC.

The chain has TRBV20-1 and TRBJ2-3; TRBD2 is a possible D gene (6 bases). The CDR3 contains 12 residues. The germline V gene has CDR1 DFQATT and CDR2 SNEGSKA (reference sequence). The V gene lost 5 bases and the J gene lost 5 bases, with 11 bases spanning the gap. CDR3 DNA: TGCAGTGCTGCGGACGGGGGAGATACGCAGTATTTT. Translation: CSAADGGDTQYF.

This clonotype occurred a few times. V usage is TRBV24-1 and J usage is TRBJ1-5; D gene ambiguous. V was clipped by 5 bases and J by 4 bases, with 8 bases between them. There are 13 residues in the CDR3. Germline V gene lookup returns CDR1 KGHDR and CDR2 SFDVKD. The CDR3 spells CATSAHRNQPQHF. The CDR3 DNA is TGTGCCACCAGTGCCCACAGAAATCAGCCCCAGCATTTT.

The chain couples TRBV7-9 to TRBJ2-7; 10 positions agree with TRBD2. The CDR3 is 15 amino acids. V shed 3 bases and J 1 base; nucleotides not matched to a gene: 3. Germline loops: CDR1 SEHNR, CDR2 FQNEAQ (reference sequence). CDR3 in amino acids: CASSFASGGSYEQYF. The CDR3 DNA sequence: TGTGCCAGCAGCTTCGCTAGCGGGGGATCCTACGAGCAGTACTTC.